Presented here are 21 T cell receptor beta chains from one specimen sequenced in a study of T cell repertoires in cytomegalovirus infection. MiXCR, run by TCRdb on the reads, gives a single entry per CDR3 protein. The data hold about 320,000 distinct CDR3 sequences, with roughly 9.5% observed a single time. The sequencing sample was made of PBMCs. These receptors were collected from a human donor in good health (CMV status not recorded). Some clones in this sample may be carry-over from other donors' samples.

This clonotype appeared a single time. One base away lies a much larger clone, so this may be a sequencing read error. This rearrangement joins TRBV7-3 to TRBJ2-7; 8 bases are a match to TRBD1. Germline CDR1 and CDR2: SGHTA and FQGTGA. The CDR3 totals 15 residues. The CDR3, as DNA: TGTGCCAACAGCTTAGACAGGGGCCCTTCCTACGAGCAGTACTTC. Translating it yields CANSLDRGPSYEQYF.

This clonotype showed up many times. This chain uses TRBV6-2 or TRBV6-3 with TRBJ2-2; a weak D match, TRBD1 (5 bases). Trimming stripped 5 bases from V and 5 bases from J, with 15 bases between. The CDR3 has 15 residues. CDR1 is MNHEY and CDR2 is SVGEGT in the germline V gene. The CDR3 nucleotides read TGTGCCAGCAGTCCACGAGGACAAATAACCGGGGAGCTGTTTTTT. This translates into CASSPRGQITGELFF.

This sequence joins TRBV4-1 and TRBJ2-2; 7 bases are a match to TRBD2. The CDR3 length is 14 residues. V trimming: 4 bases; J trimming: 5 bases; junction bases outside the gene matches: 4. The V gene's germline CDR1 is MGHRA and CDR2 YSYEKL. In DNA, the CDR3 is TGCGCCAGCAGCCCTATCGGGGGGACCGGGGAGCTGTTTTTT. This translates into CASSPIGGTGELFF.

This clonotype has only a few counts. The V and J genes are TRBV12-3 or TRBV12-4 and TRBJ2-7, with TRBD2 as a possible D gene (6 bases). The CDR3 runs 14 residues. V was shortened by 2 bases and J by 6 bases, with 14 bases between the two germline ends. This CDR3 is CASSLLVGGSEQYF. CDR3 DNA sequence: TGTGCCAGCAGTTTATTAGTGGGAGGCTCCGAGCAGTACTTC.

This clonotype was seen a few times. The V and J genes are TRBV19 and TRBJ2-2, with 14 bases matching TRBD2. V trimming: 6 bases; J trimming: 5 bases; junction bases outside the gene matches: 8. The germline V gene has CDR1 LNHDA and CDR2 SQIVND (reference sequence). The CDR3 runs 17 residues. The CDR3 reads CASRMTSGGATTGELFF. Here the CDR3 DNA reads TGTGCCAGTAGGATGACTAGCGGGGGGGCGACGACCGGGGAGCTGTTTTTT.

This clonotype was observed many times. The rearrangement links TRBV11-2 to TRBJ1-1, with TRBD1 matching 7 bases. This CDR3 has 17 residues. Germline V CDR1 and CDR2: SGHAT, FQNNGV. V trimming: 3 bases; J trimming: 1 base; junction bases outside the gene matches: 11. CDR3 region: CASSFLTGEIWNTEAFF. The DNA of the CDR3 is TGTGCCAGCAGCTTTTTAACAGGGGAGATTTGGAACACTGAAGCTTTCTTT.

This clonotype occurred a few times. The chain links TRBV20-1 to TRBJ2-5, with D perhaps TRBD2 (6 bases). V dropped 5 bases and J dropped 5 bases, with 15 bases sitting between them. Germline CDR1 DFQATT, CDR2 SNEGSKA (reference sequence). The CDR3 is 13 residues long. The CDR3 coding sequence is TGCAGTGCTGAAAGGAGGGGATCGGAGACCCAGTACTTC. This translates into CSAERRGSETQYF.

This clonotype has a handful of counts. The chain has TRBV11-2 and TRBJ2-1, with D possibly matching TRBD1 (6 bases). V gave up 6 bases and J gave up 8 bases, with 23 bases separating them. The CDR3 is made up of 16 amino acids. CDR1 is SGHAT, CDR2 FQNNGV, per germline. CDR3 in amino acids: CASSPHRDVVVYEQFF. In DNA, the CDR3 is TGTGCCAGCAGTCCCCACAGGGACGTCGTCGTATATGAGCAGTTCTTC. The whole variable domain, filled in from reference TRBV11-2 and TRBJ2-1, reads EAGVAQSPRYKIIEKRQSVAFWCNPISGHATLYWYQQILGQGPKLLIQFQNNGVVDDSQLPKDRFSAERLKGVDSTLKIQPAKLEDSAVYLCASSPHRDVVVYEQFFGPGTRLTVL.

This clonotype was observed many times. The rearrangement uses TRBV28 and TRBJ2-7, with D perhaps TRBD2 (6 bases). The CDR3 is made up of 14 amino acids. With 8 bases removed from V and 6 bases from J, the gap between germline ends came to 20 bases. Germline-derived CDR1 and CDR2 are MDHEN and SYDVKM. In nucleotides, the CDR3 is TGTGCCAGCTACTCGAGAGGAGGGTCTCCCGAGCAGTACTTC. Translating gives CASYSRGGSPEQYF.

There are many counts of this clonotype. In DNA form, the CDR3 reads TGTGCCAGCGGGACAGGGACCCCCTACGAGCAGTACTTC. This sequence encodes CASGTGTPYEQYF. The V gene is TRBV6-2 or TRBV6-3, the J gene TRBJ2-7; the match to TRBD1 covers 9 bases. This CDR3 has 13 amino acids. Germline V CDR1 and CDR2: MNHEY, SVGEGT. V was clipped by 8 bases and J by 2 bases; unmatched bases: 4.

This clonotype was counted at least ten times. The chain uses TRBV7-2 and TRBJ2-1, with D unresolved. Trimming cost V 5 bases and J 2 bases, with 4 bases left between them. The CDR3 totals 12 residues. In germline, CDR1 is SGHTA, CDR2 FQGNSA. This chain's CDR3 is CASSRPYNEQFF. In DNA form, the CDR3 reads TGTGCCAGCAGCCGCCCCTACAATGAGCAGTTCTTC.

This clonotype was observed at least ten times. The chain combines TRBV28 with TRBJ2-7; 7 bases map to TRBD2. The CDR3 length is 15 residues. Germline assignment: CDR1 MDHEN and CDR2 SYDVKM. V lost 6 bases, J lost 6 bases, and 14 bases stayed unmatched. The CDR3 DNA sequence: TGTGCCAGCAGCGATGCGACGACTAGCTTACGCGAGCAGTACTTC. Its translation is CASSDATTSLREQYF.

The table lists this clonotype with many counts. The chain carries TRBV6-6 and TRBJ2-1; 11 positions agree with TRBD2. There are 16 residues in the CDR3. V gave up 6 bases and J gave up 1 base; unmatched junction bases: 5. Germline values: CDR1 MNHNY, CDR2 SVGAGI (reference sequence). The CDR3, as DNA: TGTGCCAGCAGCCCAGCTAGCGGGGGGTCCTACAATGAGCAGTTCTTC. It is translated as CASSPASGGSYNEQFF.

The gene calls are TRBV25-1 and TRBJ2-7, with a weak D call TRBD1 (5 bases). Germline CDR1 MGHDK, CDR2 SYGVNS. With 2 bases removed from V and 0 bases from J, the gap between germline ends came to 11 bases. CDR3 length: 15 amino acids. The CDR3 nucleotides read TGTGCCAGCAGTGAAGGTGCAAGGGGCTCCTACGAGCAGTACTTC. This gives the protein CASSEGARGSYEQYF.

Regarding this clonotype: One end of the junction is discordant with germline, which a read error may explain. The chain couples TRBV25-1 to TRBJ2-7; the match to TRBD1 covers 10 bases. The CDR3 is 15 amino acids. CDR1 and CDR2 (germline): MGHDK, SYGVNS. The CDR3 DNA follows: TGTGCCAGCACCGCCCGGGACAGGGGTTCCTACAAGCAGTACTTC. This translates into CASTARDRGSYKQYF.

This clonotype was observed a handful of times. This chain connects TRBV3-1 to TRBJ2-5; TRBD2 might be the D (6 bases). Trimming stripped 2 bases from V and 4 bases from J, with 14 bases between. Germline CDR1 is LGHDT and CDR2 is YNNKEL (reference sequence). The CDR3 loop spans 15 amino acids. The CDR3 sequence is CASSQLLLGGETQYF. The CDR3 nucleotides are TGTGCCAGCAGCCAACTCTTACTGGGGGGAGAGACCCAGTACTTC.

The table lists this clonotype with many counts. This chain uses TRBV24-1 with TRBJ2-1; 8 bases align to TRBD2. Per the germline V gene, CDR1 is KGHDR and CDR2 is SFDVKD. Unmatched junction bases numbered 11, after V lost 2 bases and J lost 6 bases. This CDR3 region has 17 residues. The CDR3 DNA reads TGTGCCACCAGTGATTCGTTAGGCGCGGGAGGAGGCAATGAGCAGTTCTTC. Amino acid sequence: CATSDSLGAGGGNEQFF.

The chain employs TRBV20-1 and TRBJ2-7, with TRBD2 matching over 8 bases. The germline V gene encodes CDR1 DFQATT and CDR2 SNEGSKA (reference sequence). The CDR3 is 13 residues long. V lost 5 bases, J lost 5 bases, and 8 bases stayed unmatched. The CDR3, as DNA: TGCAGTGCTGGCCTTAGCGGGATACACGAGCAGTACTTC. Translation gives CSAGLSGIHEQYF.

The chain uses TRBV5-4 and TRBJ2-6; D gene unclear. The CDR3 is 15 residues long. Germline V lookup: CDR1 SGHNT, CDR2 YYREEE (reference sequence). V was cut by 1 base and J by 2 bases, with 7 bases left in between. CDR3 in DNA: TGTGCCAGCAGCTTGCAGGCCGCTGGGGCCAACGTCCTGACTTTC. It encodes CASSLQAAGANVLTF.

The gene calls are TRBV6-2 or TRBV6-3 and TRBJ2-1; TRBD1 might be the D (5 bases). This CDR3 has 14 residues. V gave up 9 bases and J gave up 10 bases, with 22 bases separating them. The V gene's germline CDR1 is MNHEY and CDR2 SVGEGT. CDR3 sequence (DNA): TGTGCCAGTCAGGGCCCTTTGGGCCACAGGGAGCAGTTCTTC. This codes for CASQGPLGHREQFF.

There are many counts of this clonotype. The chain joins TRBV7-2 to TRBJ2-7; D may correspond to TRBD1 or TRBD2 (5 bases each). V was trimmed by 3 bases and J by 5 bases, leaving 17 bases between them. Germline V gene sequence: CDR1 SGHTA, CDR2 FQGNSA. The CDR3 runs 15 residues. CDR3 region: CASSFGARRIHEQYF. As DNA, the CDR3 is TGTGCCAGCAGCTTCGGGGCACGGAGGATCCACGAGCAGTACTTC.